This TCR beta chain was identified during a study of low-dose radiotherapy and immunotherapy resistance in tumors. Gene-specific TRAV and TRBV primers were used for first-strand cDNA, covering alpha and beta chains. With a V-primer adapter and a constant-region primer, TCRs were amplified for roughly 18 PCR cycles. One entry per CDR3 protein, called by TCRdb with MiXCR from the reads. The top ten clones hold approximately 12% of a sample with 9,500 to 14,000 distinct CDR3 sequences, approximately 60% of them seen once. The CDR3 extends over 12 amino acids. With 3 bases removed from V and 3 bases from J, the gap between germline ends came to 4 bases. Germline values: CDR1 SGHDN, CDR2 FVKESK.

The sequence was obtained from a human donor with advanced metastatic prostate, ovarian, gallbladder or colorectal cancer (not recorded which). This table probably holds off-target reads from a library built for another chain. The chain combines TRBV14 with TRBJ2-3; D unclear. The CDR3 here is CASSHFTDTQYF. The CDR3 DNA follows: TGTGCCAGCAGCCATTTTACAGATACGCAGTATTTT.